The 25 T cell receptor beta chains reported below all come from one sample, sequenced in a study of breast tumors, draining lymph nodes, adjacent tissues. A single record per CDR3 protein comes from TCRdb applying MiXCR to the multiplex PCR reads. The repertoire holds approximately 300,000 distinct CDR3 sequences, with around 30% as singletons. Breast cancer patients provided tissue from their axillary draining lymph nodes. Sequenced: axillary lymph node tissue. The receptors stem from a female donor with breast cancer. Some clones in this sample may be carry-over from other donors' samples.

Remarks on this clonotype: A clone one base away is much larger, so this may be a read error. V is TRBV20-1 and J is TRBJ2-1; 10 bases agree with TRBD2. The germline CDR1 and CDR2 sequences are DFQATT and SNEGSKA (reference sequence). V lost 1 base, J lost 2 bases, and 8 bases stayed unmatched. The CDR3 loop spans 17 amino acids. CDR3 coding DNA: TGCAGTGCTAGAGTTCCAGAAGCGGGAGGGACCTACAATGAGCAGTTCTTC. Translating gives CSARVPEAGGTYNEQFF.

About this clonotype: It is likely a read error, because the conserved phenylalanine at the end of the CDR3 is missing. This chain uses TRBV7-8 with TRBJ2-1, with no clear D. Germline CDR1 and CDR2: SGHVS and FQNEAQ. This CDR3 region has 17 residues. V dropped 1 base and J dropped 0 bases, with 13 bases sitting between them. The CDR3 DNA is TGTGCCAGCAGCTTAGTGTCCGCCATCGGCTCCTACAATGAGCAGTTCCTC. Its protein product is CASSLVSAIGSYNEQFL.

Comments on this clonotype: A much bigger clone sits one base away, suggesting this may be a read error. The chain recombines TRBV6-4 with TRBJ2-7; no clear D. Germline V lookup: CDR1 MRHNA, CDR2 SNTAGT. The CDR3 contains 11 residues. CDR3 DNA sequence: TGTGCCAGGATACCAATTTACGGGCAGTACTTC. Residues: CARIPIYGQYF.

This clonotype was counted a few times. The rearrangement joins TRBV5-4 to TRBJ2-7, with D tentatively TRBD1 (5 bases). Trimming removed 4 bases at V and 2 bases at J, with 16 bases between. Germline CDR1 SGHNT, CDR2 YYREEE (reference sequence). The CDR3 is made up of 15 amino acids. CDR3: CASSLGPGKTYEQYF. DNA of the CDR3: TGTGCCAGCAGCCTGGGGCCTGGGAAAACCTACGAGCAGTACTTC.

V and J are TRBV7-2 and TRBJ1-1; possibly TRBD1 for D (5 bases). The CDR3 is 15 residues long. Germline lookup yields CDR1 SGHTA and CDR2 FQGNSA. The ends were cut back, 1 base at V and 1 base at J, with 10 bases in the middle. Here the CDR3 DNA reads TGTGCCAGCAGCTTAGGGGTCGGACAGAACACTGAAGCTTTCTTT. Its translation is CASSLGVGQNTEAFF.

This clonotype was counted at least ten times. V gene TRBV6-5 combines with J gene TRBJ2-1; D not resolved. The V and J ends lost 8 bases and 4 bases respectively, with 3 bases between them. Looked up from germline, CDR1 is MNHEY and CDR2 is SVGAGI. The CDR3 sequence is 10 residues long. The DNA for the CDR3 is TGTGCCAGCGGATACAATGAGCAGTTCTTC. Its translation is CASGYNEQFF.

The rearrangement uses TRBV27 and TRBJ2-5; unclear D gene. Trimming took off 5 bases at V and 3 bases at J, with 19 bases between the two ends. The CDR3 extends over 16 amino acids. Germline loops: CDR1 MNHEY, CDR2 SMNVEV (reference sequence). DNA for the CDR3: TGTGCCAGCAGTCCGCATCACGGACCCTCGGAAGAGACCCAGTACTTC. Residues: CASSPHHGPSEETQYF.

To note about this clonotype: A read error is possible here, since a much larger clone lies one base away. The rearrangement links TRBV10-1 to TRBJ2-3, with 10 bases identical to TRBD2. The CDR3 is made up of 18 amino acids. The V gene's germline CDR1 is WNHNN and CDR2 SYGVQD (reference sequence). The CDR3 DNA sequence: TGTGCCAGCAGTTACTCTTTGCCTAGCGGGGGCCACACAGATACGCAGTATTTT. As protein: CASSYSLPSGGHTDTQYF.

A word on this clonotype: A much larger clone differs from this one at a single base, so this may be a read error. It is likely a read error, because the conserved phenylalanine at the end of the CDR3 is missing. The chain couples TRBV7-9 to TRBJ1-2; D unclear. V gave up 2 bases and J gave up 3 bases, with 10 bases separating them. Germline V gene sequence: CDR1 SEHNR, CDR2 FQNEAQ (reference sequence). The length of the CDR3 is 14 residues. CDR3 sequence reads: CASSLIRSDYGYTS. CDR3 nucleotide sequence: TGTGCCAGCAGCTTAATAAGATCGGACTATGGCTACACCTCC.

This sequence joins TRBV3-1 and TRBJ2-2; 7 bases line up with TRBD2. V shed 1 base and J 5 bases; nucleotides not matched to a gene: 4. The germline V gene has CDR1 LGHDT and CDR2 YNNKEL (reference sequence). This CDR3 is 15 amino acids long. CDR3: CASSQVAGLTGELFF. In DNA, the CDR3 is TGTGCCAGCAGCCAAGTAGCGGGTTTAACCGGGGAGCTGTTTTTT.

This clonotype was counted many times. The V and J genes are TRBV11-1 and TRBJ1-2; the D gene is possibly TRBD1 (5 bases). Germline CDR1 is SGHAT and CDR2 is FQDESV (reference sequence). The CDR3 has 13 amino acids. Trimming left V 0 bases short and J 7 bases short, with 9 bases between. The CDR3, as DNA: TGTGCCAGCAGCTTAGCAGGCGGGGCTGGCTACACCTTC. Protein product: CASSLAGGAGYTF.

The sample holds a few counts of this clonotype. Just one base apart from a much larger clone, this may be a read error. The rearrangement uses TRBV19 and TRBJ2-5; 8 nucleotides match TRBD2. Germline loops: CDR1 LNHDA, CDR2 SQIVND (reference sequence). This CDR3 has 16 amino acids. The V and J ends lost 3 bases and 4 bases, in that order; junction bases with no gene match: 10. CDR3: CASSIAGPAGVETQYF. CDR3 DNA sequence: TGTGCCAGTAGTATTGCTGGGCCAGCGGGAGTAGAGACCCAGTACTTC.

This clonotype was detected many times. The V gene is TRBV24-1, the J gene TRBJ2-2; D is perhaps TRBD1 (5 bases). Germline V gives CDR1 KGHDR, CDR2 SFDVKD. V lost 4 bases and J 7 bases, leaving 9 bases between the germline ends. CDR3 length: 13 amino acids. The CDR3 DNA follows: TGTGCCACCAGTGAGTCAGGGCGCGGGGAGCTGTTTTTT. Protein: CATSESGRGELFF.

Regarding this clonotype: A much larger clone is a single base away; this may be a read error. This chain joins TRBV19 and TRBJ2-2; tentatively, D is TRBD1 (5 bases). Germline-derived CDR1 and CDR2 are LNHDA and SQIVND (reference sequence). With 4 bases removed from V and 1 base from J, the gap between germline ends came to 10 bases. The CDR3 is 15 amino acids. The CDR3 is CASSKLTENTGELFF. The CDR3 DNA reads TGTGCCAGTAGTAAGTTGACAGAGAACACCGGGGAGCTGTTTTTT.

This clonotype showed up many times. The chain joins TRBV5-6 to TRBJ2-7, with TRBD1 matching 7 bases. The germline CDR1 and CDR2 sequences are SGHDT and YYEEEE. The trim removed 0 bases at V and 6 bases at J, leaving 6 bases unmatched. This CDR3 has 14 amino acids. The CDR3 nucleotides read TGTGCCAGCAGCTTGGCCGCGACAGGGAGCGAGCAGTACTTC. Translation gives CASSLAATGSEQYF.

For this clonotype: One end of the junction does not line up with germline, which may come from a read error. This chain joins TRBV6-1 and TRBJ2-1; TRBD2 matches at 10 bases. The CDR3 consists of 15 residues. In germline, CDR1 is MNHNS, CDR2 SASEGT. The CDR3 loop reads CASLLGLARRNEQFF. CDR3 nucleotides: TGCGCCAGTCTGCTGGGACTAGCGCGGCGCAATGAGCAGTTCTTC.

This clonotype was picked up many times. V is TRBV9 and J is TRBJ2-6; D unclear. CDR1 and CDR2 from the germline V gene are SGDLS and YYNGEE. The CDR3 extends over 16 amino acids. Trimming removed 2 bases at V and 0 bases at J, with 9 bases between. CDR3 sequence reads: CASSVNNLSGANVLTF. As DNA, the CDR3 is TGTGCCAGCAGCGTTAATAACCTCTCTGGGGCCAACGTCCTGACTTTC.

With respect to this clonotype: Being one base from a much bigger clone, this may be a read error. As DNA, the CDR3 is TGCGGTGCTAGACAGGGAGAAGACACCGGGGAGCTGTTTTTT. Encoded protein: CGARQGEDTGELFF. The V gene is TRBV20-1, the J gene TRBJ2-2; 7 bases are shared with TRBD1. The CDR3 totals 14 residues. Germline CDR1 is DFQATT and CDR2 is SNEGSKA (reference sequence).

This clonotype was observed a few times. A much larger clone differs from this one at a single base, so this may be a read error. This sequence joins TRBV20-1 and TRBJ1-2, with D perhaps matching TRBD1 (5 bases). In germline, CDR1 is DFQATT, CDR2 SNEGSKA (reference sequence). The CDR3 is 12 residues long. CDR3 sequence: CSAPLQVYGSTF. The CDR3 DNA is TGCAGTGCTCCCCTACAGGTCTATGGCTCCACCTTC.

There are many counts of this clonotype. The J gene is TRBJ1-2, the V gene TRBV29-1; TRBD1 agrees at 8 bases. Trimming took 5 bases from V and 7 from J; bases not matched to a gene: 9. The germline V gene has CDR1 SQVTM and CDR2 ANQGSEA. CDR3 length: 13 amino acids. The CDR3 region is CSVLEPGTGGYTF. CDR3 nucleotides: TGCAGCGTTCTTGAACCAGGGACAGGTGGCTACACCTTC.

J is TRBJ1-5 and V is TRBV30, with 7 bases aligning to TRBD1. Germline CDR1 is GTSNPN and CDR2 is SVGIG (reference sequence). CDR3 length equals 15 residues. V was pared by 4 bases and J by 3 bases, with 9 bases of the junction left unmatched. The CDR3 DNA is TGTGCCTGGACCCGGTCGGGACAGAACAATCAGCCCCAGCATTTT. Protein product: CAWTRSGQNNQPQHF.

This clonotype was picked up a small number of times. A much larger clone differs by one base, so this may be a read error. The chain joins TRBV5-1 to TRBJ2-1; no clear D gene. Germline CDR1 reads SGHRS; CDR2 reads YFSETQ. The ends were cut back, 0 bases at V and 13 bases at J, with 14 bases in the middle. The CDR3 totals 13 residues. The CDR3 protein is CASSLVLDQDQFF. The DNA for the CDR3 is TGCGCCAGCAGCTTGGTCCTAGATCAAGACCAGTTCTTC.

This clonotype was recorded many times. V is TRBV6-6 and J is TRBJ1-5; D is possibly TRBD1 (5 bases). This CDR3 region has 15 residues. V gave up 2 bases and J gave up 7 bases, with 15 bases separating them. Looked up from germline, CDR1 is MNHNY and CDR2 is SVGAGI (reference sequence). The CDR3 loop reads CASSYGQGLGQPQHF. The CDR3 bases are TGTGCCAGCAGTTACGGTCAGGGTTTAGGGCAGCCCCAGCATTTT.

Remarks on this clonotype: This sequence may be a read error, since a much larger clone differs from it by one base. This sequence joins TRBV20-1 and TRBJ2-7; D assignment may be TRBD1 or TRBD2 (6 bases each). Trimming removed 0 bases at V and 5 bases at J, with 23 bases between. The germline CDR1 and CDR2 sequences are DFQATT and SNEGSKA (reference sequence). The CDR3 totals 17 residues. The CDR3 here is CSARDMRRGGRFNEQYF. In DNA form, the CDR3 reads TGCAGTGCTAGAGATATGAGAAGAGGGGGGAGGTTCAACGAGCAGTACTTC.

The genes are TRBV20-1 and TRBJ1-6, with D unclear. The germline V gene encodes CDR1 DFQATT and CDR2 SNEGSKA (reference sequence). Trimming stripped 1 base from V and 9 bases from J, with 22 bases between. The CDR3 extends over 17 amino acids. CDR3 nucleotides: TGCAGTGCTAGAGGGACCTCGTCGGAGTTTGGTGGTTCACCCCTCCACTTT. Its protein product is CSARGTSSEFGGSPLHF.